This T cell receptor beta chain was documented in a study of cytomegalovirus exposure and HLA in healthy donors. Among the donors, all were healthy bone marrow donors. The PCR made use of 60 Vbeta and 13 Jbeta primers. The method was immunoSEQ multiplex PCR; TCRdb's version includes in-frame clones alone and lacks a portion of them. The table shows approximately 150,000 clones, with roughly three quarters occurring only once. Between the trimmed V and J ends, which lost 3 bases and 2 bases, there was a span of 8 bases. The CDR3 sequence is 13 residues long. The germline V gene encodes CDR1 GTSNPN and CDR2 SVGIG (reference sequence).

Sequences were obtained from PBMCs. The chain couples TRBV30 to TRBJ1-3; D gene unclear. This clonotype was sampled from a woman aged 40 to 50 in good health and CMV-seropositive. In DNA, the CDR3 is TGTGCCTGGAGGGAGCTCGCTGGAAACACCATATATTTT. Encoded protein: CAWRELAGNTIYF. Full variable domain (outside the CDR3, taken from reference TRBV30 and TRBJ1-3): SQTIHQWPATLVQPVGSPLSLECTVEGTSNPNLYWYRQAAGRGLQLLFYSVGIGQISSEVPQNLSASRPQDRQFILSSKKLLLSDSGFYLCAWRELAGNTIYFGEGSWLTVV.